This T cell receptor (beta chain) was captured by sequencing in a study of T-cell memory formation after mild COVID-19. Study at large: There were largely donor-specific TCR clusters.

Study-level points and caveats: Day 15 to 85 contracting clones showed balanced CD4/CD8; day 15 to 37 expanders favored CD4+. Memory from before infection featured some responding clones, which suggests cross-reactive memory joined. Researchers report contracting CD4+ clones mostly in CM and EM, with CD8+ clones in EMRA.

This clonotype was counted only a few times. Its antigen is unknown. Germline lookup yields CDR1 SQVTM and CDR2 ANQGSEA. This CDR3 comprises 12 residues. V lost 8 bases, J lost 9 bases, and 8 bases stayed unmatched. TCRdb re-called the 5' RACE reads through MiXCR, storing one row per CDR3 protein. The profile shows roughly 350,000 distinct CDR3 sequences, approximately 14% of them singletons. Material for sequencing was PBMCs or a T cell subset sorted from them (not recorded which). The chain uses TRBV29-1 and TRBJ2-1; 9 nucleotides match TRBD1. This clonotype was sampled from a man aged 18 to 29 who had mild COVID-19 (a few samples of this study predate the infection). Cell type and time point are not known. CDR3 sequence: CSMTGGLGEQFF. The CDR3 DNA reads TGCAGCATGACAGGGGGTTTGGGTGAGCAGTTCTTC.